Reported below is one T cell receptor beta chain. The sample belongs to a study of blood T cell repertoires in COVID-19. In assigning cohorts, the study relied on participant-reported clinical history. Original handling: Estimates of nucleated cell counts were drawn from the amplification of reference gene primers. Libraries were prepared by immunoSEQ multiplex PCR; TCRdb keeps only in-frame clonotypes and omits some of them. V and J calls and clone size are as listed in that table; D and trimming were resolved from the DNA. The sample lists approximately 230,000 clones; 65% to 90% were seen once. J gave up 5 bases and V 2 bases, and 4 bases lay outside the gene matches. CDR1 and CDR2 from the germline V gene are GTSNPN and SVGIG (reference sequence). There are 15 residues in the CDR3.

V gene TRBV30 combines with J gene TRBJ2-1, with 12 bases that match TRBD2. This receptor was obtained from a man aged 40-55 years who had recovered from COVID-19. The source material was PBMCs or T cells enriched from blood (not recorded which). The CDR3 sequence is CAWSPLAGGDNEQFF. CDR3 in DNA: TGTGCCTGGAGTCCCCTAGCGGGAGGGGACAATGAGCAGTTCTTC. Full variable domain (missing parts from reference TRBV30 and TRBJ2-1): SQTIHQWPATLVQPVGSPLSLECTVEGTSNPNLYWYRQAAGRGLQLLFYSVGIGQISSEVPQNLSASRPQDRQFILSSKKLLLSDSGFYLCAWSPLAGGDNEQFFGPGTRLTVL.